This T cell receptor (beta chain) originates from a study of cytomegalovirus exposure and HLA in healthy donors. Study at large: Genotyping of more than 300 donors showed that roughly 83% belonged to the Caucasian-associated ancestry cluster. Study conclusions and caveats: By HLA locus, TCR association rates varied in a later analysis, with DRB1 showing the most and HLA-C the fewest. A later analysis reportedly found fewer N-insertions in an Asian-associated ancestry cluster than the approximately 700-donor mean.

The PCR contained 60 Vbeta and 13 Jbeta primers. TCRdb keeps only in-frame clones here, not all; method: immunoSEQ multiplex PCR. The sample records 100,000 or so clones, under 85% being singletons. Germline loops: CDR1 SEHNR, CDR2 FQNEAQ (reference sequence). The CDR3 sequence is 13 residues long. V gave up 3 bases and J gave up 7 bases; unmatched junction bases: 2. Note on this clone: Its antigen is as yet unknown.

This receptor was taken from a man aged 18 to 30 in good health and CMV-seronegative. The chain carries TRBV7-9 and TRBJ2-7; TRBD1 matches 11 bases. The specimen sequenced was PBMCs. The CDR3 is CASSLGQGVEQYF. CDR3 sequence (DNA): TGTGCCAGCAGCTTGGGACAGGGGGTAGAGCAGTACTTC.